This passage covers 18 T cell receptor beta chains from one sample sequenced in a study of identical twins. TCRdb independently ran MiXCR on the 5' RACE reads; one entry per CDR3 protein. The repertoire holds around 250,000 distinct CDR3 sequences, with roughly 7% as singletons. These records were also assigned to another study, of yellow fever vaccine responses in identical twins.

Specimen: memory (CD45RO+) T cells sorted from blood. Receptor source: a woman under 30 in good health.

Many counts were recorded for this clonotype. This chain connects TRBV19 to TRBJ2-5; D ambiguous. Trimming left V 5 bases short and J 2 bases short, with 9 bases between. CDR1 and CDR2 (germline): LNHDA, SQIVND (reference sequence). There are 13 residues in the CDR3. CDR3 amino acids: CASSEILQETQYF. The CDR3 DNA is TGTGCCAGTAGTGAAATCCTACAAGAGACCCAGTACTTC.

This clonotype turned up a few times. The V call is TRBV12-3 or TRBV12-4, the J call TRBJ2-1; TRBD2 agrees at 12 bases. V lost 3 bases to trimming and J lost 4 bases; unmatched junction nucleotides: 10. This CDR3 contains 18 residues. The CDR3 loop is CASSFGALTSGGYNEQFF. The CDR3 nucleotides are TGTGCCAGCAGTTTTGGGGCCCTGACTAGCGGGGGATACAATGAGCAGTTCTTC.

The chain uses TRBV20-1 and TRBJ2-3; D gene unclear. Looked up from germline, CDR1 is DFQATT and CDR2 is SNEGSKA (reference sequence). This CDR3 has 9 residues. V lost 6 bases to trimming and J lost 5 bases, with 3 bases between them. This CDR3 reads CSAGDTQYF. As DNA, the CDR3 is TGCAGTGCGGGAGATACGCAGTATTTT.

This clonotype occurred a few times. V is TRBV24-1 and J is TRBJ2-1, with 7 bases that match TRBD1. V lost 9 bases and J lost 4; bases outside the gene matches: 2. This CDR3 contains 12 residues. Germline V CDR1 and CDR2: KGHDR, SFDVKD. The CDR3 nucleotides are TGTGCCACCGGGGGACAGTACAATGAGCAGTTCTTC. Protein sequence: CATGGQYNEQFF.

This clonotype was seen more than once but under ten times. This chain joins TRBV2 and TRBJ1-5; unclear D gene. This CDR3 spans 15 amino acids. The germline V and J ends were trimmed by 0 bases and 0 bases, with 6 bases remaining between them. Looked up from germline, CDR1 is SNHLY and CDR2 is FYNNEI. The DNA for the CDR3 is TGTGCCAGCAGTGAAGCGAGAGGTAGCAATCAGCCCCAGCATTTT. The encoded protein is CASSEARGSNQPQHF.

The chain uses TRBV9 and TRBJ2-7; 7 bases fit TRBD1. This CDR3 has 16 amino acids. The germline V gene has CDR1 SGDLS and CDR2 YYNGEE. V was pared by 0 bases and J by 4 bases, with 10 bases of the junction left unmatched. The CDR3 DNA is TGTGCCAGCAGCGTAGGAGCCATCGAGACAGGGTACGAGCAGTACTTC. As protein: CASSVGAIETGYEQYF.

This clonotype was seen repeatedly, ten times or more. The chain joins TRBV6-5 to TRBJ2-3; possible D gene TRBD2, 6 bases. The germline CDR1 and CDR2 sequences are MNHEY and SVGAGI. Trimming shortened V by 2 bases and J by 6 bases, and 12 bases separated the two germline ends. The CDR3 loop spans 14 amino acids. Here the CDR3 DNA reads TGTGCCAGCAGTTACGCGGGGACCCGCGATACGCAGTATTTT. Its translation is CASSYAGTRDTQYF.

This clonotype was counted at least ten times. This chain links TRBV10-3 with TRBJ2-3; 8 nucleotides match TRBD2. The CDR3 consists of 15 residues. Germline V CDR1 and CDR2: ENHRY, SYGVKD. The junction had 4 bases not matched to a gene; V was cut back by 0 bases and J by 5 bases. CDR3 bases: TGTGCCATCAGTGAGTCCAGCGGGAGTATAGATACGCAGTATTTT. Its protein is CAISESSGSIDTQYF.

V gene TRBV9 combines with J gene TRBJ2-6, with D hard to call. The CDR3 consists of 16 residues. Germline V gives CDR1 SGDLS, CDR2 YYNGEE. Trimming took 0 bases from V and 0 from J, leaving 7 bases between them. For the CDR3, the DNA is TGTGCCAGCAGCGTAGGATTTTTCTCTGGGGCCAACGTCCTGACTTTC. It translates to CASSVGFFSGANVLTF.

The chain links TRBV5-1 to TRBJ2-3, with TRBD1 matching over 10 bases. This CDR3 contains 16 residues. Germline V CDR1 and CDR2: SGHRS, YFSETQ. Losses at the gene ends were 1 base for V and 4 bases for J; bases not matched to a gene: 6. The CDR3 nucleotides are TGCGCCAGCAGCTTGCTTCGGGACAGGGGCTCAGATACGCAGTATTTT. It is translated as CASSLLRDRGSDTQYF.

The chain has TRBV25-1 and TRBJ1-1; D not certain. Trimming stripped 2 bases from V and 8 bases from J, with 9 bases between. The germline gives CDR1 MGHDK, CDR2 SYGVNS. This CDR3 is 12 amino acids long. In DNA form, the CDR3 reads TGTGCCAGCAGTGAACCTTTGTCAGAAGCTTTCTTT. It translates to CASSEPLSEAFF. Complete variable domain (other parts from reference TRBV25-1 and TRBJ1-1): EADIYQTPRYLVIGTGKKITLECSQTMGHDKMYWYQQDPGMELHLIHYSYGVNSTEKGDLSSESTVSRIRTEHFPLTLESARPSHTSQYLCASSEPLSEAFFGQGTRLTVV.

The sample holds many counts of this clonotype. This chain joins TRBV5-1 and TRBJ1-5, with D tentatively TRBD1 (6 bases). This CDR3 region has 15 residues. The germline CDR1 and CDR2 sequences are SGHRS and YFSETQ. Between the trimmed V and J ends, which lost 4 bases and 2 bases, there was a span of 13 bases. DNA of the CDR3: TGCGCCAGCAGCGAACAGGGAGGTGGCAATCAGCCCCAGCATTTT. Translating gives CASSEQGGGNQPQHF.

The DNA of the CDR3 is TGTGCCAGCTCACCTACCTTAGCGGGAGCGACCCCCTACGAGCAGTACTTC. As protein: CASSPTLAGATPYEQYF. The chain has TRBV18 and TRBJ2-7; 9 nucleotides agree with TRBD2. CDR1 and CDR2 from the germline V gene are KGHSH and LQKENI. The CDR3 consists of 17 residues. V was pared by 3 bases and J by 2 bases, with 11 bases of the junction left unmatched.

This clonotype was seen more than once but under ten times. In DNA, the CDR3 is TGTGCCAGCGGGGTTACGGATACCTACGAGCAGTACGTC. Translating it yields CASGVTDTYEQYV. The chain uses TRBV6-2 or TRBV6-3 and TRBJ2-7; no clear D. This CDR3 has 13 amino acids. CDR1 MNHEY and CDR2 SVGEGT come from the germline V gene. With 8 bases removed from V and 2 bases from J, the gap between germline ends came to 13 bases.

This clonotype was recorded a few times. The V and J genes are TRBV27 and TRBJ2-5, with TRBD2 as a possible D gene (6 bases). Between the trimmed V and J ends, which lost 0 bases and 5 bases, there was a span of 10 bases. Germline-derived CDR1 and CDR2 are MNHEY and SMNVEV (reference sequence). The CDR3 is 14 amino acids. CDR3 in DNA: TGTGCCAGCAGTTTATCCCAGCGGGTGGAGACCCAGTACTTC. It is translated as CASSLSQRVETQYF.

This chain joins TRBV7-7 and TRBJ2-4, with 16 bases fitting TRBD2. The CDR3 runs 19 residues. Germline V lookup: CDR1 SSHAT, CDR2 FNYEAQ (reference sequence). V gave up 6 bases and J gave up 0 bases; unmatched junction bases: 8. The CDR3 protein is CASSRPGLAGGQAKNIQYF. The DNA of the CDR3 is TGTGCCAGCAGTAGACCGGGACTAGCGGGGGGGCAAGCCAAAAACATTCAGTACTTC.

This clonotype appeared a few times. The rearrangement uses TRBV28 and TRBJ1-2, with 8 bases that match TRBD1. V gave up 4 bases and J gave up 3 bases; unmatched junction bases: 4. Germline CDR1 MDHEN, CDR2 SYDVKM. The CDR3 is made up of 14 amino acids. CDR3 coding DNA: TGTGCCAGCAGTTGGGACAGGCGATACTATGGCTACACCTTC. Encoded protein: CASSWDRRYYGYTF.

At least ten counts were recorded for this clonotype. This chain joins TRBV12-3 or TRBV12-4 and TRBJ2-2, with 8 bases that match TRBD1. The trim removed 2 bases at V and 5 bases at J, leaving 4 bases unmatched. This CDR3 region has 15 residues. CDR3 nucleotides: TGTGCCAGCAGTTTAAGGGACAGGAGTACCGGGGAGCTGTTTTTT. It translates to CASSLRDRSTGELFF.